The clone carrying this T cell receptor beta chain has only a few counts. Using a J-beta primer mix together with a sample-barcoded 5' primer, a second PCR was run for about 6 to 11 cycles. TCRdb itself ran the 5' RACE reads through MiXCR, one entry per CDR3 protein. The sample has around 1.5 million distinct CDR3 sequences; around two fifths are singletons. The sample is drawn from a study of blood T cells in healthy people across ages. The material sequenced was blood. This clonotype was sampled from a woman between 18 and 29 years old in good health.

In DNA, the CDR3 is TGTGCCAGCAGCCCAGGACTAGCTCCAGAGACCCAGTACTTC. Translated, it gives CASSPGLAPETQYF. The genes are TRBV3-1 and TRBJ2-5, with 8 bases identical to TRBD2. CDR3 length equals 14 residues. Germline CDR1 is LGHDT and CDR2 is YNNKEL (reference sequence). Unmatched junction bases numbered 5, after V lost 4 bases and J lost 4 bases.